This T cell receptor beta chain originates from a study of T cells after yellow fever vaccination. Concerning this clonotype: Its target is not known. The germline gene is not matched at one end of the junction; a read error may be the cause.

The V gene's germline CDR1 is DFQATT and CDR2 SNEGSKA (reference sequence). The CDR3 length is 13 residues. TCRdb recomputed calls from the 5' RACE reads with MiXCR, one row per CDR3 protein. The sample holds around 250,000 distinct CDR3 sequences, 6.9% seen once. Study results and caveats: Abundant clonotypes from the bulk population could get into FACS-sorted repertoires as contaminants.

This clonotype originated in a man in his thirties or forties who received the YFV17D yellow fever vaccine. V and J are TRBV20-1 and TRBJ2-7; D is perhaps TRBD1 (6 bases). The sample here was CD4+ T cells sorted from PBMCs, taken 15 days after the yellow fever booster vaccination. CDR3 in DNA: TGCAGTGCTAGAGGGACAGTATCCCGCGAGCAGCACTTC. Translated, it gives CSARGTVSREQHF.